This T cell receptor (beta chain) is drawn from a study of T cell responses to AZD1222 COVID-19 vaccine. Produced via immunoSEQ multiplex PCR; TCRdb's table is partial and in-frame only. Altogether over 150,000 clones are present, 70% to 90% being singletons, with the ten largest covering around 5.8%. Germline V CDR1 and CDR2: SGDLS, YYNGEE. This CDR3 is 15 amino acids long. Trimming left V 0 bases short and J 5 bases short, with 12 bases between. The chain recombines TRBV9 with TRBJ2-1; D unresolved. Sequencing was performed on peripheral blood, taken on day 0 of AZD1222 vaccination. This TCR came from an adult in good health. The CDR3 nucleotides read TGTGCCAGCAGCGTAGCGTGGCTAACCGACAATGAGCAGTTCTTC. This codes for CASSVAWLTDNEQFF.